The 13 T cell receptor beta chains below come from one sample, sequenced in a study of blood T cell repertoires in COVID-19. This table comes from immunoSEQ multiplex PCR, and its TCRdb copy is limited to in-frame clones, with some not included. The data contain about 170,000 clones, around four fifths of them singletons. The sequenced material came from peripheral blood. Every receptor here comes from a woman between 65 and 79 years old who had recovered from COVID-19.

This chain connects TRBV7-3 to TRBJ1-2; 8 bases match TRBD1. The CDR3 is 12 amino acids. Per germline, CDR1 SGHTA and CDR2 FQGTGA. V lost 4 bases, J lost 9 bases, and 4 bases stayed unmatched. CDR3 in DNA: TGTGCCAGCAGCTCGCAGGGGGCGAGCTACACCTTC. Translation gives CASSSQGASYTF. Supplemented by reference TRBV7-3 and TRBJ1-2, the full variable domain reads GAGVSQTPSNKVTEKGKYVELRCDPISGHTALYWYRQSLGQGPEFLIYFQGTGAADDSGLPNDRFFAVRPEGSVSTLKIQRTERGDSAVYLCASSSQGASYTFGSGTRLTVV.

The chain combines TRBV7-8 with TRBJ1-5; tentative D call: TRBD1 (6 bases). CDR1 is SGHVS and CDR2 is FQNEAQ in the germline V gene. V was trimmed by 5 bases and J by 2 bases, leaving 16 bases between them. The CDR3 runs to 16 residues. The CDR3 sequence is CASSRGGGSGNQPQHF. For the CDR3, the DNA is TGTGCCAGCAGCCGAGGGGGGGGGAGTGGCAATCAGCCCCAGCATTTT.

The chain carries TRBV29-1 and TRBJ1-1; 9 bases match TRBD1. The CDR3 consists of 12 residues. The germline CDR1 and CDR2 sequences are SQVTM and ANQGSEA. V lost 7 bases, J lost 1 base, and 1 base stayed unmatched. CDR3 sequence reads: CSAGQGNTEAFF. CDR3 nucleotide sequence: TGCAGCGCGGGACAGGGGAACACTGAAGCTTTCTTT.

The chain combines TRBV5-6 with TRBJ2-7, with TRBD1 matching over 8 bases. Germline assignment: CDR1 SGHDT and CDR2 YYEEEE. The CDR3 sequence is 14 residues long. Trimming at V came to 2 bases and at J to 3 bases, leaving 4 bases not matched to a gene. CDR3 DNA: TGTGCCAGCAGCTTTCCGGGACAGGACTACGAGCAGTACTTC. Translation: CASSFPGQDYEQYF.

This chain uses TRBV15 with TRBJ2-2, with 12 bases fitting TRBD1. This CDR3 contains 17 residues. J gave up 4 bases and V 1 base, and 4 bases lay outside the gene matches. Germline values: CDR1 LNHNV, CDR2 YYDKDF (reference sequence). CDR3 protein: CATSRGGTGGFTGELFF. The CDR3 DNA is TGTGCCACCAGCAGAGGGGGGACAGGGGGCTTCACCGGGGAGCTGTTTTTT.

The V gene is TRBV7-9, the J gene TRBJ2-4, with 10 nucleotides matching TRBD2. The V and J ends lost 5 bases and 8 bases, in that order; junction bases with no gene match: 9. The CDR3 consists of 15 residues. The germline V gene has CDR1 SEHNR and CDR2 FQNEAQ (reference sequence). The chain's CDR3 is CASSPRGAGGDIQYF. The CDR3 DNA reads as TGTGCCAGCAGCCCCCGGGGAGCGGGAGGGGACATTCAGTACTTC.

This clone has a handful of counts. CDR3 sequence reads: CASSVGARDGALHF. In DNA form, the CDR3 reads TGTGCCAGCAGCGTAGGGGCCCGAGACGGGGCCCTCCACTTT. This sequence joins TRBV9 and TRBJ1-6, with D unresolved. Germline V CDR1 and CDR2: SGDLS, YYNGEE. Trimming removed 0 bases from V and 14 bases from J, with 15 bases in between. This CDR3 has 14 residues.

The CDR3 region is CSGTRDTNHYNEQFF. Here the CDR3 DNA reads TGCAGCGGCACCCGGGACACCAACCACTACAATGAGCAGTTCTTC. The chain carries TRBV29-1 and TRBJ2-1, with a weak D call TRBD1 (6 bases). The V gene's germline CDR1 is SQVTM and CDR2 ANQGSEA. The V end was cut by 7 bases, the J end by 3 bases, with 19 bases between. The CDR3 consists of 15 residues.

The V call is TRBV9, the J call TRBJ2-2, with TRBD2 matching over 7 bases. The V gene end was trimmed by 3 bases and the J gene end by 1 base; junction bases not matched to a gene: 6. CDR1 is SGDLS and CDR2 is YYNGEE in the germline V gene. The length of the CDR3 is 16 residues. The CDR3 region has the DNA TGTGCCAGCAGCGCACGGGGGGATCGGAACACCGGGGAGCTGTTTTTT. This codes for CASSARGDRNTGELFF.

V usage is TRBV11-2 and J usage is TRBJ2-7; D is possibly TRBD1 (5 bases). The CDR3 extends over 15 amino acids. The germline CDR1 and CDR2 sequences are SGHAT and FQNNGV. With 0 bases removed from V and 3 bases from J, the gap between germline ends came to 12 bases. The CDR3 nucleotides are TGTGCCAGCAGCTTAGATTACAACAGGATCTACGAGCAGTACTTC. It translates to CASSLDYNRIYEQYF.

The chain couples TRBV6-5 to TRBJ2-7, with a possible D match to TRBD2 (6 bases). The length of the CDR3 is 13 residues. Germline V lookup: CDR1 MNHEY, CDR2 SVGAGI. The V gene lost 5 bases and the J gene lost 2 bases, with 10 bases spanning the gap. This CDR3 reads CASSRGSAYEQYF. The CDR3 bases are TGTGCCAGCAGTCGGGGGTCGGCCTACGAGCAGTACTTC.

This sequence joins TRBV10-3 and TRBJ2-3; tentative D call: TRBD1 (5 bases). Germline V gene lookup returns CDR1 ENHRY and CDR2 SYGVKD. CDR3 length: 13 amino acids. V was clipped by 8 bases and J by 1 base, with 10 bases between them. The CDR3 DNA reads as TGTGCCATCGCATTAGGGGGCACAGATACGCAGTATTTT. Translated, it gives CAIALGGTDTQYF.

The V and J genes are TRBV20-1 and TRBJ1-1; no definite D call. The V gene's germline CDR1 is DFQATT and CDR2 SNEGSKA (reference sequence). The CDR3 runs to 11 residues. Trimming took off 7 bases at V and 3 bases at J, with 9 bases between the two ends. The CDR3: CSGEVHTEAFF. For the CDR3, the DNA is TGCAGTGGTGAGGTGCACACTGAAGCTTTCTTT.